This is a list of T cell receptor beta chains from one sample in a study of shared clonotypes between healthy human individuals. TCRdb's copy holds only in-frame clones and misses some; the assay was immunoSEQ multiplex PCR. The table records 1,400,000 or so clones, approximately 98.5% of them present only once. Sequenced material: naive CD4+ T cells sorted from blood. These receptors were taken from a man younger than 45 in good health. CDR3s include the opening cysteine and the closing phenylalanine or tryptophan. The order of the fields is V gene, CDR3 length, D gene, J gene, CDR3 DNA, CDR3 protein. D genes are given only for firm matches.

TRBV7-3	13	-	TRBJ2-6	TGTGCCAGCAGGTCTGGTGGGGCCAACGTCCTGACTTTC	CASRSGGANVLTF
TRBV28	14	-	TRBJ2-5	TGTGCCAGCAGCCCCCGTGGGGGCCGAGAGACCCAGTACTTC	CASSPRGGRETQYF
TRBV18	15	TRBD2	TRBJ2-7	TGTGCCAGCTCACCACAAGCGGGAGTTCTCCACGAGCAGTACTTC	CASSPQAGVLHEQYF
TRBV19	15	-	TRBJ2-7	TGTGCCTACATAGAGCAGACTTTTAGCTCCTACGAGCAGTACTTC	CAYIEQTFSSYEQYF
TRBV5-5	12	-	TRBJ2-3	TGTGCCAGCAGCTTTTCCCCAGATACGCAGTATTTT	CASSFSPDTQYF
TRBV28	19	TRBD2	TRBJ2-1	TGTGCCAGCAGTACGACGGGACTAGCGGGAGAAATCGCCTACAATGAGCAGTTCTTC	CASSTTGLAGEIAYNEQFF
TRBV5-1	14	-	TRBJ1-5	TGCGCCAGCAGCTTGGGAACAGGCAATCAGCCCCAGCATTTT	CASSLGTGNQPQHF
TRBV15	19	TRBD2	TRBJ2-5	TGTGCCACCAGCAAAGGGGGGAAGAGGATAGCGGGAGTCAGAGAGACCCAGTACTTC	CATSKGGKRIAGVRETQYF
TRBV29-1	15	-	TRBJ1-2	TGCAGCGTTGAGGAGAGGCAGTCTACTAACTATGGCTACACCTTC	CSVEERQSTNYGYTF
TRBV5-5	14	-	TRBJ1-2	TGTGCCAGCAGCCTACCGACGGCGAACTATGGCTACACCTTC	CASSLPTANYGYTF
TRBV15	13	-	TRBJ2-3	TGTGCCACCAGCAGAGCCGCCACAGATACGCAGTATTTT	CATSRAATDTQYF
TRBV5-6	16	-	TRBJ2-7	TGTGCCAGCAGCCGCCCTTGGGCAGATAACACCTACGAGCAGTACTTC	CASSRPWADNTYEQYF
TRBV30	15	TRBD2	TRBJ2-1	TGTGCCTGGAGTGTAGGGACTAGCGGGAGAAATGAGCAGTTCTTC	CAWSVGTSGRNEQFF
TRBV15	14	-	TRBJ2-6	TGTGCCACCAGCAGAGTAGGAGGGGCCAACGTCCTGACTTTC	CATSRVGGANVLTF